This record concerns one TCR beta chain sequence. Per the authors' pipeline: Nucleated cell number was recorded as an estimate derived from reference gene primer amplification. Clones were read by immunoSEQ multiplex PCR, and TCRdb kept only the in-frame ones, dropping some. V and J calls and clone size are given by that table; D and trimming were obtained from the DNA. This repertoire shows roughly 280,000 clones, around nine tenths found once; its top ten account for about 10%. These data belong to a study of blood T cell repertoires in COVID-19. Study overall: The United States, Italy and Spain were the sources of the acute and convalescent COVID-19 samples. PBMCs, B-cell-depleted T cells, or T cells provided the cDNA or gDNA that made up the material.

Trimming removed 1 base from V and 0 bases from J, with 12 bases in between. The CDR3 covers 16 residues. Germline V gene sequence: CDR1 KGHSH, CDR2 LQKENI. The TCR originated in a middle-aged man with active or convalescent COVID-19. What was sequenced was peripheral blood. This chain joins TRBV18 and TRBJ1-1; the D is unclear. CDR3 sequence (DNA): TGTGCCAGCTCACCACTAACCCGGGGATTGAACACTGAAGCTTTCTTT. Translation gives CASSPLTRGLNTEAFF. Using reference TRBV18 and TRBJ1-1 for the parts outside the CDR3, the full variable domain is NAGVMQNPRHLVRRRGQEARLRCSPMKGHSHVYWYRQLPEEGLKFMVYLQKENIIDESGMPKERFSAEFPKEGPSILRIQQVVRGDSAAYFCASSPLTRGLNTEAFFGQGTRLTVV.